Each of the 15 T cell receptor beta chains below was sequenced from the same sample in a study of blood T cells in healthy people across ages. The second PCR ran about 6 to 12 cycles with a sample-barcoded 5' primer and J-beta primers. Via MiXCR, TCRdb re-called the 5' RACE reads, giving one row per CDR3 protein. The sample records 1.5 million to 1.8 million distinct CDR3 sequences, roughly two fifths being singletons. Sequencing was done on a sample of blood. These receptors were obtained from a woman between 18 and 29 years old in good health.

This clonotype was detected only once. One junction end disagrees with the germline gene, perhaps due to a read error. The J gene is TRBJ2-1, the V gene TRBV7-6, with a weak D call TRBD2 (5 bases). CDR1 is SGHVS, CDR2 FNYEAQ, per germline. The CDR3 spans 18 residues. CDR3 nucleotides: TGTGCCAGCAGCTTATTCATGGCGGGCTCCAGCTCCTACCATGAGCAGTTCTTC. Translation gives CASSLFMAGSSSYHEQFF.

The gene calls are TRBV20-1 and TRBJ1-1; no reliable D call. Deletions cut 6 bases from V and 5 bases from J, with 10 bases between. This CDR3 comprises 11 residues. Germline values: CDR1 DFQATT, CDR2 SNEGSKA (reference sequence). CDR3 sequence: CSASGGTEAFF. The CDR3 DNA sequence: TGCAGTGCCAGCGGAGGAACTGAAGCTTTCTTT.

V is TRBV9 and J is TRBJ2-7; 7 nucleotides agree with TRBD1. Judging by the DNA end, TRBJ2-5 fits better; the J call may be wrong. This CDR3 is 14 amino acids long. The V gene's germline CDR1 is SGDLS and CDR2 YYNGEE. The CDR3 loop is CASSEGQWGETQYF. CDR3 bases: TGTGCCAGCAGCGAGGGACAGTGGGGGGAGACCCAGTACTTC.

This clonotype was seen a handful of times. The V and J genes are TRBV7-9 and TRBJ2-1; D is undetermined. Looked up from germline, CDR1 is SEHNR and CDR2 is FQNEAQ (reference sequence). V lost 0 bases, J lost 0 bases, and 21 bases lay in between. The length of the CDR3 is 20 residues. The CDR3 reads CASSLALRLRASNSYNEQFF. In DNA, the CDR3 is TGTGCCAGCAGCTTAGCCCTCAGGCTTCGGGCCTCTAACTCCTACAATGAGCAGTTCTTC.

The genes are TRBV6-2 or TRBV6-3 and TRBJ2-4, with D tentatively TRBD1 (5 bases). The CDR3 contains 16 residues. Per the germline V gene, CDR1 is MNHEY and CDR2 is SVGEGT. V lost 10 bases, J lost 1 base, and 20 bases lay in between. CDR3 residues: CATSEAGLWAKNIQYF. The CDR3 DNA reads TGTGCCACTTCTGAGGCAGGGCTTTGGGCCAAAAACATTCAGTACTTC.

The chain carries TRBV20-1 and TRBJ1-2, with D perhaps TRBD1 (5 bases). CDR3 length: 11 residues. Germline V gene lookup returns CDR1 DFQATT and CDR2 SNEGSKA (reference sequence). With 3 bases removed from V and 4 bases from J, the gap between germline ends came to 6 bases. CDR3 nucleotides: TGCAGTGCTAGGGGGCCCTATGGCTACACCTTC. Protein sequence: CSARGPYGYTF.

The chain recombines TRBV4-3 with TRBJ2-1; 10 bases are a match to TRBD2. The germline V gene has CDR1 LGHNA and CDR2 YSLEER. Trimming removed 4 bases from V and 4 bases from J; junction bases left unmatched: 10. The CDR3 spans 17 residues. CDR3 region: CASSPGRTSGDYNEQFF. The CDR3 bases are TGCGCCAGCAGCCCAGGCCGCACTAGCGGGGATTACAATGAGCAGTTCTTC.

V usage is TRBV7-8 and J usage is TRBJ2-3, with unresolved D. This CDR3 region has 13 residues. The germline CDR1 and CDR2 sequences are SGHVS and FQNEAQ. The V end was cut by 6 bases, the J end by 4 bases, with 11 bases between. The CDR3 loop is CASSSSRSDTQYF. In nucleotides, the CDR3 is TGTGCCAGCAGTTCGTCCCGGTCAGATACGCAGTATTTT.

Concerning this clonotype: This CDR3 fails to terminate in the conserved phenylalanine or tryptophan, so it likely reflects a read error. The chain combines TRBV20-1 with TRBJ2-1; 15 bases map to TRBD2. Germline V gene data show CDR1 as DFQATT and CDR2 as SNEGSKA (reference sequence). The CDR3 has 16 residues. After removal of 5 bases from V and 5 bases from J, the junction contained 7 bases not matched to a gene. The CDR3 coding sequence is TGCAGTGCTTCCCGGACTAGCGGGGGGGCCAACAATGAGCAGTTCCTC. It specifies CSASRTSGGANNEQFL.

This clonotype has only a few counts. This chain links TRBV6-5 with TRBJ2-7; the D call may be TRBD1 or TRBD2 (5 bases each). This CDR3 spans 16 amino acids. Germline CDR1 is MNHEY and CDR2 is SVGAGI. V lost 0 bases and J lost 1, with 13 bases in between. The CDR3 region has the DNA TGTGCCAGCAGTTACTCCCGGGACCTAGTTTCCTACGAGCAGTACTTC. Translation gives CASSYSRDLVSYEQYF.

V and J are TRBV29-1 and TRBJ2-7, with 7 bases that match TRBD1. The length of the CDR3 is 13 residues. After removal of 4 bases from V and 0 bases from J, the junction contained 3 bases not matched to a gene. CDR1 is SQVTM and CDR2 is ANQGSEA in the germline V gene. CDR3 sequence (DNA): TGCAGCGTTGTGGGACAGACCTCCTACGAGCAGTACTTC. It encodes CSVVGQTSYEQYF.

This clonotype was detected once. This chain uses TRBV20-1 with TRBJ2-5; TRBD2 matches 8 bases. Germline lookup yields CDR1 DFQATT and CDR2 SNEGSKA (reference sequence). Trimming took 1 base from V and 4 from J; bases not matched to a gene: 5. The CDR3 loop spans 14 amino acids. The CDR3, as DNA: TGCAGTGCTAGAGGAGGAAGCGGGGGAGAGACCCAGTACTTC. It specifies CSARGGSGGETQYF.

The count of this clonotype is one. The chain carries TRBV28 and TRBJ1-5, with 7 bases lining up with TRBD1. Germline lookup yields CDR1 MDHEN and CDR2 SYDVKM. V lost 3 bases to trimming and J lost 5 bases; unmatched junction nucleotides: 7. The CDR3 contains 15 residues. For the CDR3, the DNA is TGTGCCAGCAGTTTCCACGGACAGGTGGATCAGCCCCAGCATTTT. It specifies CASSFHGQVDQPQHF.

The chain recombines TRBV20-1 with TRBJ2-3, with D hard to call. The CDR3 is 15 amino acids. Germline CDR1 reads DFQATT; CDR2 reads SNEGSKA (reference sequence). V lost 3 bases and J lost 6, with 19 bases in between. The CDR3 reads CSARILATSRDTQYF. For the CDR3, the DNA is TGCAGTGCTAGGATATTGGCTACCTCTCGGGATACGCAGTATTTT.

This clonotype was detected a few times. The chain links TRBV7-9 to TRBJ1-4; the D gene is possibly TRBD1 (5 bases). CDR1 and CDR2 from the germline V gene are SEHNR and FQNEAQ (reference sequence). V gave up 5 bases and J gave up 4 bases, with 17 bases separating them. This CDR3 comprises 16 residues. CDR3 nucleotide sequence: TGTGCCAGCAGCCCTACCCGACAGCGGGATAATGAAAAACTGTTTTTT. Its protein is CASSPTRQRDNEKLFF.